Reported below is one TCR beta chain. This entry belongs to a study of technical replicates of blood from several donors. Measured with immunoSEQ multiplex PCR; TCRdb has only the in-frame clones, and not every one. The sample has about 67,000 clones, 95% to 98% seen once. V lost 2 bases and J 5 bases, leaving 24 bases between the germline ends. The CDR3 is made up of 18 amino acids. Germline CDR1 is SGHVS and CDR2 is FQNEAQ. This rearrangement joins TRBV7-8 to TRBJ1-1, with TRBD1 as a possible D gene (5 bases). Sequenced sample: T cells isolated from PBMCs. The source of this sequence is a human donor in good health. The CDR3 nucleotides read TGTGCCAGCAGCTTACTCGGGGGGGACGGGAAGGATGGTACTGAAGCTTTCTTT. Its protein is CASSLLGGDGKDGTEAFF.